The sequence of this T cell receptor (beta chain) was determined in a study of blood T cell repertoires in COVID-19. In the study overall: From the United States, Italy and Spain came samples of acute and convalescent COVID-19.

Only in-frame clones appear in the TCRdb table, and some are missing; sequencing was by immunoSEQ multiplex PCR. The repertoire consists of around 83,000 clones, with 70% to 90% occurring once and the leading ten covering about 15%. This clone was seen a few times. Germline V gives CDR1 SGHVS, CDR2 FQNEAQ. This CDR3 contains 17 residues. V shed 3 bases and J 6 bases; nucleotides not matched to a gene: 9. The chain combines TRBV7-8 with TRBJ1-5; 12 positions agree with TRBD1. The sample consisted of peripheral blood. This TCR derives from a woman between 70 and 85 years old with acute or convalescent COVID-19. The CDR3 bases are TGTGCCAGCAGCTTTTCGGGACAGGGGGCGCGGAGTCAGCCCCAGCATTTT. Translating gives CASSFSGQGARSQPQHF.